The T cell receptor beta chain under discussion was sequenced for a study of blood T cell repertoires in COVID-19. Study context: Acute and convalescent COVID-19 specimens originated in the United States, Italy and Spain.

V shed 12 bases and J shed 3 bases, with 13 bases lying between them. Germline assignment: CDR1 KGHDR and CDR2 SFDVKD. The CDR3 consists of 13 residues. In the study's own analysis: Reference gene primer amplification yielded estimated nucleated cell counts. Profiling relied on immunoSEQ multiplex PCR, and the TCRdb table lists in-frame clones only, not all of them. The V and J calls and clone size were taken over from that table, and D and trimming were inferred from the DNA. The table lists 150,000 to 180,000 clones, 88% of them singletons. The table lists this clone with a count of one. This clonotype was obtained from a woman in her 70s with acute or convalescent COVID-19. V usage is TRBV24-1 and J usage is TRBJ2-2; TRBD1 might be the D (6 bases). Input material: peripheral blood. For the CDR3, the DNA is TGTGCCGCACAAGGACAGTACACCGGGGAGCTGTTTTTT. It specifies CAAQGQYTGELFF.